This TCR beta chain was profiled in a study of T cell repertoires in cytomegalovirus infection. In the study overall: Public TCR beta signatures indicated both CMV infection and matching HLA type.

Overall study results and limits: The study found HLA-C-restricted CMV-specific TCR beta clonotypes dominating the ex vivo response.

A single record per CDR3 protein comes from TCRdb applying MiXCR to the reads. Of over 300,000 distinct CDR3 sequences in the sample, roughly 9.5% were seen once. This clonotype has a handful of counts. The target antigen is unknown. Trimming shortened V by 0 bases and J by 7 bases, and 15 bases separated the two germline ends. Germline-derived CDR1 and CDR2 are SGHAT and FQNNGV. This CDR3 comprises 16 residues. The J gene is TRBJ1-4, the V gene TRBV11-2; weak D call: TRBD1 (5 bases). The source is a human donor in good health (CMV status not recorded). Some clones in this sample may be carry-over from other donors' samples. The sequenced sample consisted of PBMCs. CDR3 nucleotides: TGTGCCAGCAGCTTAGAGGGGACTCCTTGGCGTGAAAAACTGTTTTTT. Translating gives CASSLEGTPWREKLFF.